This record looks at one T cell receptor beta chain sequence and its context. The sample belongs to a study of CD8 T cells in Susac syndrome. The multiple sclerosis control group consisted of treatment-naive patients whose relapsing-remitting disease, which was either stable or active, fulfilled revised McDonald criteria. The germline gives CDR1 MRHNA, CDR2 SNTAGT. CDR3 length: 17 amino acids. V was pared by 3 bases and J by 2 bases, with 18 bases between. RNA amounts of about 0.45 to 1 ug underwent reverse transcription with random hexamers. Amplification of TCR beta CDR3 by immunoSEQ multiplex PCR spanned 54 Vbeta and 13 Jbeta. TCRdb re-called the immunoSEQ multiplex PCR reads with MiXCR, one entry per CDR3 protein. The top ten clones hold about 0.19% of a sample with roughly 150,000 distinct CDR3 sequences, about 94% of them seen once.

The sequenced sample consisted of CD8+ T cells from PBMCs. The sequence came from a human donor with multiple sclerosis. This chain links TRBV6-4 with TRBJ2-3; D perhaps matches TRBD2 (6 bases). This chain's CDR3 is CASSEGLEGEDTDTQYF. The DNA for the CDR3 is TGTGCCAGCAGTGAGGGCTTGGAGGGAGAGGACACAGATACGCAGTATTTT.